This is a list of T cell receptor beta chains from one sample in a study of early T cells in non-severe SARS-CoV-2 infection. From the 5' RACE reads, TCRdb called clonotypes with MiXCR, one entry per CDR3 protein. This sample has about 34,000 distinct CDR3 sequences; approximately 6.9% occur once, and the top ten carry about 12%. The starting material was whole blood, obtained at baseline. Receptors were obtained from an adult who was a healthcare worker with PCR-confirmed SARS-CoV-2 infection or an uninfected control (not recorded which). Each CDR3 is given with its conserved first and last residue. The order of the fields is D gene, clone size, V gene, J gene, CDR3 protein, CDR3 DNA. The D gene is left open where the match is weak. Clone size, where shown, is once, few, many, or a class for clones that have expanded.

TRBD1	NA	TRBV11-3	TRBJ2-6	CASSLPGQGTGANVLTF	TGTGCCAGCAGCTTACCGGGACAGGGGACTGGGGCCAACGTCCTGACTTTC
NA	many	TRBV20-1	TRBJ2-5	CSGGEPGHKYLTQYF	TGCAGTGGGGGGGAACCGGGACACAAGTATCTGACCCAGTACTTC
NA	many	TRBV7-9	TRBJ2-2	CASSLEVAGGNGELFF	TGTGCCAGCAGCTTAGAAGTGGCCGGGGGCAACGGGGAGCTGTTTTTT
NA	few	TRBV4-3	TRBJ2-1	CASSQDPWGTTGNEQFF	TGCGCCAGCAGCCAAGATCCCTGGGGTACTACGGGCAATGAGCAGTTCTTC
TRBD2	many	TRBV20-1	TRBJ2-1	CSPSGTSGRAAYNEQFF	TGCAGTCCGTCCGGGACTAGCGGGAGGGCCGCCTACAATGAGCAGTTCTTC
NA	many	TRBV14	TRBJ1-2	CASSQIGAGGDGYTF	TGTGCCAGCAGCCAGATAGGGGCGGGAGGCGATGGCTACACCTTC
TRBD2	NA	TRBV9	TRBJ2-3	CAISVDSGSGTDTQYF	TGTGCCATCAGCGTCGATAGCGGGAGTGGCACAGATACGCAGTATTTT
TRBD1	few	TRBV6-5	TRBJ1-5	CASSYTAQGAAQPQHF	TGTGCCAGCAGTTACACAGCACAGGGGGCCGCTCAGCCCCAGCATTTT
NA	NA	TRBV20-1	TRBJ1-2	CSARDGLRETTPGGYTF	TGCAGTGCTAGAGATGGGTTGCGGGAGACCACTCCCGGGGGCTACACCTTC
NA	NA	TRBV29-1	TRBJ2-2	CSASSPGELFF	TGCAGCGCCTCTTCGCCCGGGGAGCTGTTTTTT
TRBD1	many	TRBV20-1	TRBJ2-5	CSAKGAAETQYF	TGCAGTGCTAAGGGGGCTGCAGAGACCCAGTACTTC
NA	NA	TRBV13	TRBJ2-5	CASSSQGRETQYF	TGTGCCAGCAGCTCTCAGGGTCGAGAGACCCAGTACTTC
TRBD2	few	TRBV13	TRBJ2-3	CASSRGTSGDTQYF	TGTGCCAGCAGCCGCGGGACTAGCGGAGATACGCAGTATTTT
TRBD2	many	TRBV7-2	TRBJ2-5	CASSLRLAANQETQYF	TGTGCCAGCAGCTTAAGACTAGCGGCGAACCAAGAGACCCAGTACTTC
NA	NA	TRBV20-1	TRBJ2-1	CSASPPPRDWWTTNEQFF	TGCAGTGCTAGTCCCCCCCCAAGGGACTGGTGGACGACGAATGAGCAGTTCTTC
NA	many	TRBV12-3/TRBV12-4	TRBJ2-3	CASSFLSGGMVRADTQYF	TGTGCCAGCAGTTTTCTTTCGGGGGGCATGGTCCGTGCAGATACGCAGTATTTT
NA	NA	TRBV20-1	TRBJ2-4	CSARAATNPRAKNIQYF	TGCAGTGCTAGAGCCGCGACTAACCCCCGCGCCAAAAACATTCAGTACTTC
NA	NA	TRBV7-2	TRBJ2-5	CASSLVRSLGGETQYF	TGTGCCAGCAGCTTAGTCCGTAGCTTAGGTGGGGAGACCCAGTACTTC
NA	many	TRBV11-2	TRBJ1-2	CASSLELTGTGYGYTF	TGTGCCAGCAGCTTAGAACTGACAGGCACCGGCTATGGCTACACCTTC
NA	few	TRBV19	TRBJ2-3	CASRQSTATDTQYF	TGTGCCAGCCGACAGTCGACGGCCACAGATACGCAGTATTTT
NA	few	TRBV20-1	TRBJ1-2	CSARDLSSDGYTF	TGCAGTGCTAGAGATCTGAGCAGCGATGGCTACACCTTC
NA	NA	TRBV20-1	TRBJ2-1	CSASGNSYNEQFF	TGCAGTGCTAGCGGGAACTCCTACAATGAGCAGTTCTTC